The subject of this entry is one T cell receptor beta chain. CDR3 length: 15 amino acids. The germline V gene encodes CDR1 MDHEN and CDR2 SYDVKM. Deletions cut 5 bases from V and 3 bases from J, with 15 bases between. This record belongs to a study of blood T cell repertoires in COVID-19. Study overall: The samples span acute and convalescent COVID-19 from the United States, Italy and Spain. The cDNA or gDNA used as material had been derived from T cells, B-cell-depleted T cells, or PBMCs.

Original methodology: How many nucleated cells were present was estimated from reference gene primer amplification. Using immunoSEQ multiplex PCR, the repertoire was profiled, and TCRdb retains in-frame clones only, with some absent. From that table come the V and J calls and clone size; the DNA was used to work out D and trimming. The table records around 130,000 clones, over 70% of them present only once. The specimen was peripheral blood. This chain links TRBV28 with TRBJ2-3; D is possibly TRBD2 (6 bases). This receptor was identified in a man aged 60 to 69 with active or convalescent COVID-19. The CDR3 region is CASSPYKGRTDTQYF. CDR3 coding DNA: TGTGCCAGCAGTCCCTATAAGGGGAGGACAGATACGCAGTATTTT.